The T cell receptor (beta chain) under discussion was sequenced for a study of identical twins. As regards this clonotype: Its antigen is not known.

A universal primer site arose from template switching, and cDNA bore unique molecular identifiers. In TCRdb, the 5' RACE reads were re-called with MiXCR into one record per CDR3 protein. The data show 350,000 to 400,000 distinct CDR3 sequences, about 9% seen once. Findings and limits, study-wide: Findings came from cross-sectional statistics, without long-term follow-up of donors.

The clonotype originates from a woman aged 50 to 65 in good health. The sequenced sample was naive T cells sorted from blood.

For the CDR3, the DNA is TGTGCCTGGAGTGGGGGACTAGCGGACACAGATACGCAGTATTTT. This translates into CAWSGGLADTDTQYF. The chain is built from TRBV30 and TRBJ2-3, with 11 nucleotides matching TRBD2. This CDR3 is 15 amino acids long. V dropped 1 base and J dropped 2; count of bases not matched to a gene: 2. Germline-derived CDR1 and CDR2 are GTSNPN and SVGIG (reference sequence). The full variable domain, in which reference TRBV30 and TRBJ2-3 provide the parts outside the CDR3, is SQTIHQWPATLVQPVGSPLSLECTVEGTSNPNLYWYRQAAGRGLQLLFYSVGIGQISSEVPQNLSASRPQDRQFILSSKKLLLSDSGFYLCAWSGGLADTDTQYFGPGTRLTVL.